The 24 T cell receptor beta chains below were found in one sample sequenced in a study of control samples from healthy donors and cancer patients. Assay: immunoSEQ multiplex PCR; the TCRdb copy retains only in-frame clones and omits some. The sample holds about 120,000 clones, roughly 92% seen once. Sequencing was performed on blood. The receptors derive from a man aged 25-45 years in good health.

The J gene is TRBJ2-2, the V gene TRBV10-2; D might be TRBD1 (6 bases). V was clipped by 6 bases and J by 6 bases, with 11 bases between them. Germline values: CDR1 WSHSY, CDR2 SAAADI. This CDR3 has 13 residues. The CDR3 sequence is CASRETGPGELFF. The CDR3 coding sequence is TGCGCCAGCAGGGAAACAGGGCCCGGGGAGCTGTTTTTT.

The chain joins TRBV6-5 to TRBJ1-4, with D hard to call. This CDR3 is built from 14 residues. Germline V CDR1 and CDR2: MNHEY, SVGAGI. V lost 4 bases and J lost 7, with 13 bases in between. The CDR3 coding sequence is TGTGCCAGCAGTTTTCCCTCCCGGGCTGAAAAACTGTTTTTT. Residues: CASSFPSRAEKLFF.

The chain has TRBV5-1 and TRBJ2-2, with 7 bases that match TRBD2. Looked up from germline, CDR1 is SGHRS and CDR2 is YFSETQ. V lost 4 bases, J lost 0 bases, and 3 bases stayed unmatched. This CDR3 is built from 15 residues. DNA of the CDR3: TGCGCCAGCAGCGGGAGGGGCGCGAACACCGGGGAGCTGTTTTTT. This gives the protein CASSGRGANTGELFF.

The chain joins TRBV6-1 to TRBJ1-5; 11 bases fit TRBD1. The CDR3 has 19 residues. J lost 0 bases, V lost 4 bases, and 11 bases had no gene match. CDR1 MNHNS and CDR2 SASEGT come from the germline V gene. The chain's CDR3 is CASSGLGQGATNSNQPQHF. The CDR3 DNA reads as TGTGCCAGCAGTGGTCTCGGACAGGGGGCCACAAATAGCAATCAGCCCCAGCATTTT.

The CDR3 is CASSLVTRSYEQYF. The CDR3, as DNA: TGTGCCAGCAGCTTAGTAACCAGGTCCTACGAGCAGTACTTC. The chain is built from TRBV11-2 and TRBJ2-7; D gene ambiguous. Deletions cut 1 base from V and 1 base from J, with 8 bases between. CDR1 and CDR2 from the germline V gene are SGHAT and FQNNGV. CDR3 length: 14 residues.

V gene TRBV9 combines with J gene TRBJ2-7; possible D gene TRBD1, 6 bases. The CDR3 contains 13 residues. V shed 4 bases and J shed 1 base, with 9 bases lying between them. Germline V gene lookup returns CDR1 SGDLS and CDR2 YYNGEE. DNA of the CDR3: TGTGCCAGCAGCTTCGGACAGTCCTACGAGCAGTACTTC. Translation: CASSFGQSYEQYF. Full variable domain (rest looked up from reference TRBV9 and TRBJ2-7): DSGVTQTPKHLITATGQRVTLRCSPRSGDLSVYWYQQSLDQGLQFLIQYYNGEERAKGNILERFSAQQFPDLHSELNLSSLELGDSALYFCASSFGQSYEQYFGPGTRLTVT.

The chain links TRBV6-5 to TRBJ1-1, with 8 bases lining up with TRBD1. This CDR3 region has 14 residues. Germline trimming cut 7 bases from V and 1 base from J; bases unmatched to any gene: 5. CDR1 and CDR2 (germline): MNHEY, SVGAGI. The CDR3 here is CASTIGTGNTEAFF. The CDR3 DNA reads TGTGCCAGCACCATCGGGACAGGGAACACTGAAGCTTTCTTT.

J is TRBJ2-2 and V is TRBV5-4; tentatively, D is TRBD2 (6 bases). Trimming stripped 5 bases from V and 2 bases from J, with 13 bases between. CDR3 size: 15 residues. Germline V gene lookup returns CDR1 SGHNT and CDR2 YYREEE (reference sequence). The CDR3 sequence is CASRARGPNTGELFF. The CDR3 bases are TGTGCCAGCAGGGCGCGGGGACCTAACACCGGGGAGCTGTTTTTT.

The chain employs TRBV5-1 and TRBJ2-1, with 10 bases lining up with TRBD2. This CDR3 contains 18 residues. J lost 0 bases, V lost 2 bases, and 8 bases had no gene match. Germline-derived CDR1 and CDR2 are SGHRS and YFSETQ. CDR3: CASSFRASGGSSYNEQFF. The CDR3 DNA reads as TGCGCCAGCAGCTTTCGGGCTAGCGGGGGAAGCTCCTACAATGAGCAGTTCTTC.

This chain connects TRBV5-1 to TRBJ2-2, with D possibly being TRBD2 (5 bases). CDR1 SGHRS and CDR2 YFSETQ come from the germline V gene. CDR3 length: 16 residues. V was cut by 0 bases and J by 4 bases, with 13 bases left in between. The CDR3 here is CASSLASAASTGELFF. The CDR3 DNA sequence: TGCGCCAGCAGCTTGGCCTCAGCGGCTAGCACCGGGGAGCTGTTTTTT. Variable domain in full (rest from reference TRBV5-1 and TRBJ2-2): KAGVTQTPRYLIKTRGQQVTLSCSPISGHRSVSWYQQTPGQGLQFLFEYFSETQRNKGNFPGRFSGRQFSNSRSEMNVSTLELGDSALYLCASSLASAASTGELFFGEGSRLTVL.

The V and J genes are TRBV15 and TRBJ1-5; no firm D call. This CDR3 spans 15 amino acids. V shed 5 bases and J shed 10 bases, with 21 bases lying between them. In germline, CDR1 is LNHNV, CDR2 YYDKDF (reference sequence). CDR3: CATSSEVLLSSPQHF. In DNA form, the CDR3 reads TGTGCCACCAGCTCGGAGGTCCTCTTATCCTCTCCCCAGCATTTT.

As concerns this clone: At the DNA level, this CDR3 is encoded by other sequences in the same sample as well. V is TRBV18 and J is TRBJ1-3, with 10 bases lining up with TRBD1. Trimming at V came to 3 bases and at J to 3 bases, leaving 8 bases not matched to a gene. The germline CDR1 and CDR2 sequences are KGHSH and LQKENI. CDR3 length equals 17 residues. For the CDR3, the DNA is TGTGCCAGCTCACCTTCTGGGACAGGGGTTTATGGAAACACCATATATTTT. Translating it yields CASSPSGTGVYGNTIYF.

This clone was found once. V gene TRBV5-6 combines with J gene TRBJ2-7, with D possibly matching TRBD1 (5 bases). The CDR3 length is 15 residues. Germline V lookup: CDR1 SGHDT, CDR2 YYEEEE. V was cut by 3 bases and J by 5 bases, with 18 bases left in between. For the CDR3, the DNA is TGTGCCAGCAGCTCCGACCGACGGTGGGGCCACGAGCAGTACTTC. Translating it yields CASSSDRRWGHEQYF.

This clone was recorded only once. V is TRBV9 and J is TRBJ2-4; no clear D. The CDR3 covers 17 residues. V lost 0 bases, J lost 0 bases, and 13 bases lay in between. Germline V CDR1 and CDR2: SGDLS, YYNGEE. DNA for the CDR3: TGTGCCAGCAGCGTAGACGCAGGAATTCTAGCCAAAAACATTCAGTACTTC. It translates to CASSVDAGILAKNIQYF.

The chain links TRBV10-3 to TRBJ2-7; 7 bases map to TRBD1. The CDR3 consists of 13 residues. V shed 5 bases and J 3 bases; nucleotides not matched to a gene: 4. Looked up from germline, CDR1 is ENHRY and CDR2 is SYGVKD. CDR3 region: CAISTTGSYEQYV. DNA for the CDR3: TGTGCCATCAGTACGACAGGGAGCTACGAGCAGTACGTC.

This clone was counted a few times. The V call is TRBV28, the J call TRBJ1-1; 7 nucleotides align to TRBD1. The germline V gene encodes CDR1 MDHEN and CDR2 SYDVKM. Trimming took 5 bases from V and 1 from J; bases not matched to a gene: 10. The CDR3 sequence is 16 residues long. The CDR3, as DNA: TGTGCCAGCAGTCTTCTCTCCGGGACAGCGAACACTGAAGCTTTCTTT. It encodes CASSLLSGTANTEAFF. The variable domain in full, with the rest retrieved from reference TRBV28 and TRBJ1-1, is DVKVTQSSRYLVKRTGEKVFLECVQDMDHENMFWYRQDPGLGLRLIYFSYDVKMKEKGDIPEGYSVSREKKERFSLILESASTNQTSMYLCASSLLSGTANTEAFFGQGTRLTVV.

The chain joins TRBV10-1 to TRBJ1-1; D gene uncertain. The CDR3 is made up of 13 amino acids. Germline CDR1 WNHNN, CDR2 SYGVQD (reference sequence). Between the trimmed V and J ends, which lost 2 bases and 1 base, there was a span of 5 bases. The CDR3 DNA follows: TGCGCCAGCAGTGAGACACCGAACACTGAAGCTTTCTTT. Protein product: CASSETPNTEAFF.

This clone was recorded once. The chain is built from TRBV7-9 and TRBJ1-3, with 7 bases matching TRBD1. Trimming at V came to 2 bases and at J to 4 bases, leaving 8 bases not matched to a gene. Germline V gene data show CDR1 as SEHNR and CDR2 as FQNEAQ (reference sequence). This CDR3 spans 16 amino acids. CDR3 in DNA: TGTGCCAGCAGCTTATTTACAGGGGCACACGGAAACACCATATATTTT. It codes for CASSLFTGAHGNTIYF. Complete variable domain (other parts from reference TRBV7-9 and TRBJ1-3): DTGVSQNPRHKITKRGQNVTFRCDPISEHNRLYWYRQTLGQGPEFLTYFQNEAQLEKSRLLSDRFSAERPKGSFSTLEIQRTEQGDSAMYLCASSLFTGAHGNTIYFGEGSWLTVV.

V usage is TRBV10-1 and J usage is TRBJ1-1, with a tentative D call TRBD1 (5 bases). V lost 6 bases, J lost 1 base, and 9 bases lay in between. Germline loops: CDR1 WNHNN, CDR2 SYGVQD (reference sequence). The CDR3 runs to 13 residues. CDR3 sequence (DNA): TGCGCCAGCAGCCGGGACTGGAACACTGAAGCTTTCTTT. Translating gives CASSRDWNTEAFF.

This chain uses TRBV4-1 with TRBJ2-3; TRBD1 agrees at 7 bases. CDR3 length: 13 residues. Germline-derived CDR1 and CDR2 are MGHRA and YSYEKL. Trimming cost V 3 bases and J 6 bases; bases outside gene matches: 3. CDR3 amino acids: CASSQARGDTQYF. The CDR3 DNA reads TGCGCCAGCAGCCAGGCCAGGGGGGATACGCAGTATTTT.

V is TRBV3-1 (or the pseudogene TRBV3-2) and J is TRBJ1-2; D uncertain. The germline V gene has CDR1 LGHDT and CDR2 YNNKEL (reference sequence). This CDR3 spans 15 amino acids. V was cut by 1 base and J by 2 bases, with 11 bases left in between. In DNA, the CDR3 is TGTGCCAGCAGCCAAGGTGGTTCAGGAAACTATGGCTACACCTTC. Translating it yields CASSQGGSGNYGYTF.

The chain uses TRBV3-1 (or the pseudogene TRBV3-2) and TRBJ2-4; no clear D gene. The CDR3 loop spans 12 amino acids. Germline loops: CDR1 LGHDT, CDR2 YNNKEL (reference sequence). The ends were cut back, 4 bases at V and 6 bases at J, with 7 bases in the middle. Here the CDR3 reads CASSPGANIQYF. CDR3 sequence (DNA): TGTGCCAGCAGCCCAGGAGCAAACATTCAGTACTTC.

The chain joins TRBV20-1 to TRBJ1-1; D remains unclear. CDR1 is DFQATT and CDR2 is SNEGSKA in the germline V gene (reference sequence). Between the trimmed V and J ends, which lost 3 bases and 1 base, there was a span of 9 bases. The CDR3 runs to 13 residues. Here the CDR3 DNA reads TGCAGTGCTAGTAGGGCTGAGAACACTGAAGCTTTCTTT. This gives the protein CSASRAENTEAFF.

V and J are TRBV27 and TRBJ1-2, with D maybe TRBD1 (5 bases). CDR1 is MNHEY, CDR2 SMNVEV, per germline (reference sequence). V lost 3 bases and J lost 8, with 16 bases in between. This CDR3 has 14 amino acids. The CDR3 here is CASSLRQGGSGYTF. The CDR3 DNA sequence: TGTGCCAGCAGTTTGAGGCAGGGAGGTTCGGGCTACACCTTC.